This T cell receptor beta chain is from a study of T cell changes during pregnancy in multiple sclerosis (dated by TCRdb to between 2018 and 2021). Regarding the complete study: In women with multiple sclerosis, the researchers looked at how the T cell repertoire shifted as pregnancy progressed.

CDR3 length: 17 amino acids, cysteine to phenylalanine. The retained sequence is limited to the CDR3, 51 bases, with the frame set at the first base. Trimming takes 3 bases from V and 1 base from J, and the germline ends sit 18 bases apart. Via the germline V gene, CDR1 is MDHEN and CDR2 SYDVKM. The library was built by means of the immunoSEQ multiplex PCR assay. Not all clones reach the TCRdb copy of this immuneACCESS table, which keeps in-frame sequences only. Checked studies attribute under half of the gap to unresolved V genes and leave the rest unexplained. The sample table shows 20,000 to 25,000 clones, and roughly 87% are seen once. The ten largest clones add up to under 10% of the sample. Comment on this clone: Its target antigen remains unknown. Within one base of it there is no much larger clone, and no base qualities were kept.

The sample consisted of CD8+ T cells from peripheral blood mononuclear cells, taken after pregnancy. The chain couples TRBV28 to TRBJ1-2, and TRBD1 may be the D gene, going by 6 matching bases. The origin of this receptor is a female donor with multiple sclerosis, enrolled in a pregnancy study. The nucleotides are TGTGCCAGCAGTTTTAAGGGGGAACAATTAATTAACTATGGCTACACCTTC. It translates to CASSFKGEQLINYGYTF.